Described below is a single T cell receptor (beta chain) sequence and its context. This sample is part of a study of blood T cell repertoires in COVID-19. Looking at the study overall: COVID-19 samples collected from the United States, Italy and Spain covered acute and convalescent phases. T cells, B-cell-depleted T cells, or PBMCs supplied cDNA or gDNA.

Germline V gene data show CDR1 as MNHEY and CDR2 as SVGAGI. The CDR3 consists of 12 residues. The germline V and J ends were trimmed by 5 bases and 6 bases, with 7 bases remaining between them. As handled by the study authors: Reference gene primer amplification gave nucleated cell count estimates. The repertoire was sequenced with immunoSEQ multiplex PCR; TCRdb's copy has only in-frame clones and lacks some. V, J and clone size derive from that table, while D and trimming were established from the DNA sequence. The data contain approximately 150,000 clones, approximately 85% of them singletons. The chain couples TRBV6-5 to TRBJ2-2; D perhaps matches TRBD2 (5 bases). The specimen sequenced was peripheral blood. The receptor was derived from a human donor with acute or convalescent COVID-19. The donor label of this sample is uncertain. The CDR3 DNA is TGTGCCAGCAGTCAACTAGCCGGGGAGCTGTTTTTT. Its translation: CASSQLAGELFF.